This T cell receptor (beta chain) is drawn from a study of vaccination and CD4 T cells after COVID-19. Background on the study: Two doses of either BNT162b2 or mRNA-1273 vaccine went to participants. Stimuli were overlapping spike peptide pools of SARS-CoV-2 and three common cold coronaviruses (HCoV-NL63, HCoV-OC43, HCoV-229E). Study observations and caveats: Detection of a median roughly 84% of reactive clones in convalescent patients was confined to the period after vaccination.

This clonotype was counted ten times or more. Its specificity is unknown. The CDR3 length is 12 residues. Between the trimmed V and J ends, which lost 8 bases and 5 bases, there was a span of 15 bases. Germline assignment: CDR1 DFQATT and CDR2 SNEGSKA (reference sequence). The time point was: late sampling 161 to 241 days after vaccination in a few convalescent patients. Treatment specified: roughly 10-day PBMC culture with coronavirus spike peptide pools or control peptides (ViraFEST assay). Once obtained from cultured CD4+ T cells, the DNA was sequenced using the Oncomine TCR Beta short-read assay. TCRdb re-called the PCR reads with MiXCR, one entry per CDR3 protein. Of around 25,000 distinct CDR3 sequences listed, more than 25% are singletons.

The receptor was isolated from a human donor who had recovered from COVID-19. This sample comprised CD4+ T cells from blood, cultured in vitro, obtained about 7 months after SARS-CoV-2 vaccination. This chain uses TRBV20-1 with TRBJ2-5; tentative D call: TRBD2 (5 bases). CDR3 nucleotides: TGCAGTTGGACTGCCCGGACGGAGACCCAGTACTTC. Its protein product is CSWTARTETQYF.